Below, 18 T cell receptor beta chains from the same sample are listed, as sequenced in a study of blood T cell repertoires in COVID-19. Sequencing used immunoSEQ multiplex PCR; TCRdb keeps in-frame clones, though not all of them. The sample contains more than 90,000 clones, approximately 81% of which appear only once. Material: peripheral blood. Source of these receptors: a man aged 80 or over with acute or convalescent COVID-19.

V is TRBV20-1 and J is TRBJ2-7, with TRBD2 matching over 12 bases. Per germline, CDR1 DFQATT and CDR2 SNEGSKA (reference sequence). CDR3 length: 16 residues. Losses at the gene ends were 3 bases for V and 4 bases for J; bases not matched to a gene: 10. In DNA, the CDR3 is TGCAGTGCTAGTAAGGAACCCGGGACTAGCGGGTACGAGCAGTACTTC. It specifies CSASKEPGTSGYEQYF.

The chain joins TRBV27 to TRBJ2-3; 8 nucleotides line up with TRBD2. This CDR3 spans 15 amino acids. Germline V gene data show CDR1 as MNHEY and CDR2 as SMNVEV (reference sequence). Trimming at V came to 6 bases and at J to 4 bases, leaving 9 bases not matched to a gene. The CDR3 here is CASRNSGRSADTQYF. Written as DNA, the CDR3 is TGTGCCAGCAGGAACAGCGGGAGAAGCGCAGATACGCAGTATTTT.

The V gene is TRBV9, the J gene TRBJ1-3, with 7 bases identical to TRBD1. This CDR3 is built from 15 residues. The V gene end was trimmed by 0 bases and the J gene end by 8 bases; junction bases not matched to a gene: 8. Germline V gives CDR1 SGDLS, CDR2 YYNGEE. The CDR3 DNA is TGTGCCAGCAGCGTAGCCCACCAGGGGGTCCACACCATATATTTT. Protein sequence: CASSVAHQGVHTIYF.

The J gene is TRBJ2-5, the V gene TRBV7-9; no definite D call. This CDR3 comprises 13 residues. V was cut by 5 bases and J by 4 bases, with 11 bases left in between. Germline V lookup: CDR1 SEHNR, CDR2 FQNEAQ (reference sequence). This CDR3 is CASSTTWAETQYF. As DNA, the CDR3 is TGTGCCAGCAGCACCACTTGGGCAGAGACCCAGTACTTC.

The chain combines TRBV5-8 with TRBJ1-2; D not certain. The CDR3 has 16 residues. Germline V gives CDR1 SGHTS, CDR2 YDEGEE. V gave up 2 bases and J gave up 0 bases, with 14 bases separating them. CDR3 amino acids: CASSFWSLPPNYGYTF. DNA for the CDR3: TGTGCCAGCAGCTTTTGGAGCCTTCCACCTAACTATGGCTACACCTTC.

V and J are TRBV5-4 and TRBJ1-2; D not certain. The CDR3 has 13 residues. The germline V and J ends were trimmed by 3 bases and 4 bases, with 10 bases remaining between them. Germline V gene sequence: CDR1 SGHNT, CDR2 YYREEE (reference sequence). DNA of the CDR3: TGTGCCAGCAGCTCTAGTGGGAGCTATGGCTACACCTTC. This codes for CASSSSGSYGYTF.

This clone was seen just once. The genes are TRBV19 and TRBJ1-6, with 7 bases matching TRBD1. CDR3 size: 13 residues. Germline CDR1 reads LNHDA; CDR2 reads SQIVND (reference sequence). After removal of 7 bases from V and 7 bases from J, the junction contained 4 bases not matched to a gene. The CDR3 coding sequence is TGTGCCAGTAACGAGGGACAGAATTCACCCCTCCACTTT. It specifies CASNEGQNSPLHF.

The gene calls are TRBV15 and TRBJ2-7; TRBD1 matches 8 bases. Germline assignment: CDR1 LNHNV and CDR2 YYDKDF (reference sequence). The CDR3 sequence is 13 residues long. V shed 5 bases and J 2 bases; nucleotides not matched to a gene: 2. This CDR3 is CATSGGQAYEQYF. The DNA of the CDR3 is TGTGCCACCAGCGGGGGACAGGCCTACGAGCAGTACTTC.

The chain couples TRBV18 to TRBJ1-6, with a tentative D call TRBD1 (6 bases). The CDR3 has 15 residues. Trimming stripped 3 bases from V and 9 bases from J, with 15 bases between. CDR1 and CDR2 from the germline V gene are KGHSH and LQKENI. The CDR3 here is CASSPLPGEGSPLHF. The CDR3 DNA follows: TGTGCCAGCTCACCTCTCCCAGGGGAAGGTTCACCCCTCCACTTT.

This clone has only a few counts. CDR3 amino acids: CASSLVSVRYTGELFF. In nucleotides, the CDR3 is TGTGCCAGCAGCTTGGTGTCGGTCAGGTACACCGGGGAGCTGTTTTTT. This chain connects TRBV5-6 to TRBJ2-2; no clear D. Germline-derived CDR1 and CDR2 are SGHDT and YYEEEE. The V end lost 0 bases, the J end lost 3 bases, and 12 bases lay between the germline ends. CDR3 size: 16 residues.

V and J are TRBV5-6 and TRBJ2-2, with 8 bases matching TRBD1. V gave up 4 bases and J gave up 7 bases; unmatched junction bases: 6. The CDR3 consists of 14 residues. Germline loops: CDR1 SGHDT, CDR2 YYEEEE. The CDR3 sequence: CASSETGEVGELFF. The CDR3, as DNA: TGTGCCAGCAGCGAGACAGGGGAAGTCGGGGAGCTGTTTTTT.

The rearrangement uses TRBV28 and TRBJ2-2, with TRBD2 identical over 15 bases. J gave up 5 bases and V 6 bases, and 4 bases lay outside the gene matches. This CDR3 comprises 16 residues. Germline V gene lookup returns CDR1 MDHEN and CDR2 SYDVKM. The CDR3 spells CASSKGLAGGTGELFF. The CDR3 nucleotides read TGTGCCAGCAGCAAAGGACTAGCGGGAGGGACCGGGGAGCTGTTTTTT.

This clone came up a few times. The chain recombines TRBV11-2 with TRBJ2-7, with D perhaps matching TRBD1 (5 bases). V lost 0 bases and J 2 bases, leaving 26 bases between the germline ends. Germline CDR1 and CDR2: SGHAT and FQNNGV. This CDR3 contains 20 residues. The CDR3 spells CASSLENTGYKEDVAYEQYF. For the CDR3, the DNA is TGTGCCAGCAGCTTAGAGAACACAGGTTACAAAGAGGATGTTGCCTACGAGCAGTACTTC.

The chain couples TRBV9 to TRBJ2-5; TRBD2 agrees at 8 bases. This CDR3 region has 15 residues. Germline-derived CDR1 and CDR2 are SGDLS and YYNGEE. Trimming removed 0 bases from V and 4 bases from J; junction bases left unmatched: 5. In nucleotides, the CDR3 is TGTGCCAGCAGCGTAGCTAGCGGGCTTGGAGAGACCCAGTACTTC. It codes for CASSVASGLGETQYF.

J is TRBJ2-7 and V is TRBV13; 8 bases line up with TRBD1. J lost 2 bases, V lost 1 base, and 7 bases had no gene match. The CDR3 contains 16 residues. The germline V gene has CDR1 PRHDT and CDR2 FYEKMQ (reference sequence). CDR3 nucleotides: TGTGCCAGCAGCTTAGAAGAGGGACAGGACACCTACGAGCAGTACTTC. Amino acids: CASSLEEGQDTYEQYF. The complete variable domain, with remaining parts taken from reference TRBV13 and TRBJ2-7, reads AAGVIQSPRHLIKEKRETATLKCYPIPRHDTVYWYQQGPGQDPQFLISFYEKMQSDKGSIPDRFSAQQFSDYHSELNMSSLELGDSALYFCASSLEEGQDTYEQYFGPGTRLTVT.

The chain recombines TRBV9 with TRBJ2-3; 8 nucleotides align to TRBD1. Germline V gene data show CDR1 as SGDLS and CDR2 as YYNGEE. This CDR3 contains 16 residues. After removal of 7 bases from V and 4 bases from J, the junction contained 14 bases not matched to a gene. CDR3 nucleotides: TGTGCCAGCGGTCCCCGGACAGGGCCTGGGGCAGATACGCAGTATTTT. It translates to CASGPRTGPGADTQYF.

The DNA of the CDR3 is TGTGCCAGCAGCCCAGAGACAGGGGGCAGTGGAAACACCATATATTTT. Its translation: CASSPETGGSGNTIYF. The chain carries TRBV7-2 and TRBJ1-3, with TRBD1 identical over 10 bases. The CDR3 is 16 amino acids. Looked up from germline, CDR1 is SGHTA and CDR2 is FQGNSA. The junction had 7 bases not matched to a gene; V was cut back by 5 bases and J by 3 bases.

The CDR3 is CASSLGRAIAGELFF. CDR3 nucleotides: TGTGCCAGCAGCTTGGGGAGGGCCATCGCCGGGGAGCTGTTTTTT. The chain is built from TRBV5-5 and TRBJ2-2; D perhaps matches TRBD2 (6 bases). The V gene lost 0 bases and the J gene lost 6 bases, with 12 bases spanning the gap. This CDR3 region has 15 residues. Germline CDR1 is SGHKS and CDR2 is YYEKEE (reference sequence).